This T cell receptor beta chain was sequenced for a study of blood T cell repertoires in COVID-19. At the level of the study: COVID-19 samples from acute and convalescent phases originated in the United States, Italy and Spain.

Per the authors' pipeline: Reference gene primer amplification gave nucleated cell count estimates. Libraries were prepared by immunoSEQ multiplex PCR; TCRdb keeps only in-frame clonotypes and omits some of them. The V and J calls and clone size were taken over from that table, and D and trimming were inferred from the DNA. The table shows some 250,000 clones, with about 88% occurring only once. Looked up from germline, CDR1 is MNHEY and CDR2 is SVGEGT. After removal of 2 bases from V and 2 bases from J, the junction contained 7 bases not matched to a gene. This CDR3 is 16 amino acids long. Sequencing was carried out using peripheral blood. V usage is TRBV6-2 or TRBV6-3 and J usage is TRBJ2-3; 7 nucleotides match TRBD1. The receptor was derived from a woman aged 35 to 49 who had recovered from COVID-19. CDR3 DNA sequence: TGTGCCAGCAGTTACCGACCGCAGGGGGTCACAGATACGCAGTATTTT. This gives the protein CASSYRPQGVTDTQYF.